This T cell receptor (beta chain) emerged from a study of T cell responses to AZD1222 COVID-19 vaccine. Germline CDR1 is LNHDA and CDR2 is SQIVND (reference sequence). V was cut by 5 bases and J by 3 bases, with 13 bases left in between. The CDR3 spans 14 residues. Sequenced by immunoSEQ multiplex PCR; TCRdb stores in-frame clones only, minus some. Here the sample spans some 170,000 clones, 92% being singletons. The source is an adult who received the AZD1222 COVID-19 vaccine. Sequencing was performed on peripheral blood, taken 28 days after the second AZD1222 dose. The chain couples TRBV19 to TRBJ1-1, with D perhaps TRBD1 (5 bases). CDR3 residues: CASSSFDRYTEAFF. The CDR3 nucleotides read TGTGCCAGTAGTTCTTTCGACAGATACACTGAAGCTTTCTTT.